This entry concerns a single TCR beta chain. In its sample, this clonotype was seen many times. Its antigen specificity is not known. It has no much larger one-base neighbor in the sample; base qualities were not kept. Library creation used 5' RACE. Sequenced on an Illumina HiSeq 2500. A second PCR of roughly 6 to 11 cycles was performed with a sample-barcoded 5' primer and a J-beta primer mix. A unique molecular identifier was introduced onto each TCR beta cDNA molecule by a template-switch 5' adaptor carrying 12 random nucleotides. Each sample yielded at least 2.5 million CDR3-containing paired-end reads. The Mint cDNA synthesis kit, primed by a TRBC-specific oligonucleotide, was used to synthesize first-strand cDNA from all RNA. Following uracil-DNA glycosylase treatment, a first 18-cycle PCR with universal primers M1SS and BC2_uni_R was performed on all cDNA. Regarding the original processing steps: Each sample was normalized by randomly selecting 1 million high-quality reads, each carrying a distinct molecular identifier. Instead of being binned into consensus sequences, reads that shared molecular identifiers were thrown out. MiTCR, with a Q25 quality threshold and the strictest error-elimination algorithm, was used for CDR3 identification, clonotype clustering and error correction. Lower-bound total TCR beta diversity was estimated with a nonparametric unseen species model using Euler transformation. Using fastp trimming at Q25 and MiXCR clonotype assembly, TCRdb reanalyzed the public sequencing data and kept in-frame beta chains. Entries that share a CDR3 protein sequence are merged under the most common genes and DNA. The V and J calls come from TCRdb's annotation, not from the publication. This sample holds about 650,000 distinct CDR3 sequences; 32% were observed only once. The ten largest make up roughly 14% of the sample.

The trim is 6 bases for V and 3 bases for J, with a gap of 15 bases between the germline ends. The CDR3, from cysteine to phenylalanine, totals 14 residues. Just CDR3 DNA is preserved here, 42 bases in frame from base 1. As encoded in the germline V gene, CDR1 is MNHNS while CDR2 is SASEGT. The sample is drawn from a study of blood T cells in healthy people across ages (dated by TCRdb to 2013 to 2016). Background for the entire study: In model experiments, roughly one uniquely barcoded TCR beta cDNA molecule per two T cells was captured by template switching. The study measured age-related changes in TCR beta repertoire diversity using deep sequencing normalized with unique cDNA molecular identifiers. Four age groups were formed from the donors: young (average 16 years), middle-aged (approximately 40), aged (under 70) and long-lived (around 82). To avoid experimental bias, donors of different ages were spread randomly across the sequencing lanes. Two additional independent replicas of 1 million unique cDNA reads from the same blood draw were analyzed for two donors (one aged 18 to 29 and one aged 80 or older). What the work shows at the level of the full study, not this receptor alone: Estimates of total diversity based on one million sequenced T cells were considered lower bounds and underestimates. As age increased, observed TCR beta diversity per million T cells dropped in a roughly linear way, and a significant reduction was already evident by age around 41. The CMV infection status of donors was not known, potentially confounding age-related changes in expanded clonotypes. Compared with the aged group, the long-lived group had more naive CD4+ T cells, fewer expanded clones and increased TCR diversity, suggesting age selection. The percentage of naive T cells measured by flow cytometry correlated strongly with observed TCR beta diversity. Because profiling used bulk unsorted PBMCs, naive and antigen-experienced compartments could not be compared conclusively.

Donors were under 40 systemically healthy Caucasian individuals from Russia aged roughly 6 to 95 years. Each donor gave 8 to 10 milliliters of peripheral blood, drawn into EDTA-treated Vacutainer tubes. PBMCs were isolated by Ficoll-Paque density-gradient centrifugation, with at least 7 million obtained per sample. Total RNA was extracted from PBMCs with Trizol reagent, with at least 5.5 micrograms obtained per sample. Naive CD45RAhigh/CD27high T cell percentages were measured by flow cytometry on a PBMC aliquot from every donor. The rearranged segments are TRBV6-1 and TRBJ2-7; TRBD2 is possibly the D segment (5 matching bases). Sequencing was performed on blood. The receptor was derived from a woman older than 75 in good health. Donor details come from another sample of the same person, matched by shared clones. The CDR3 reads CASSEPGGSYEQYF. At the DNA level, the sequence is TGTGCCAGCAGCGAGCCTGGAGGAAGCTACGAGCAGTACTTC.